This paragraph reports one T cell receptor (beta chain). CDR1 ENHRY and CDR2 SYGVKD come from the germline V gene. The CDR3 is 12 residues long. V lost 3 bases and J lost 4, with 5 bases in between. The sample originates from a study of blood T cell repertoires in COVID-19. Study overall: The origin of the acute and convalescent COVID-19 samples was the United States, Italy and Spain. T cells, B-cell-depleted T cells, or PBMCs provided the cDNA or gDNA that served as material.

As processed by the authors: Reference gene primers were amplified, and this amplification served to estimate nucleated cell counts. Using immunoSEQ multiplex PCR, the repertoire was profiled, and TCRdb retains in-frame clones only, with some absent. For V, J and clone size, that table is used; D and trimming come from the DNA. The sample shows some 150,000 clones, around 84% of them seen only once. The specimen sequenced was peripheral blood. J is TRBJ2-3 and V is TRBV10-3; no reliable D call. This receptor was taken from a human donor in a cohort sampled during active COVID-19. CDR3 DNA: TGTGCCATCAGTGACCCGGCAGATACGCAGTATTTT. This codes for CAISDPADTQYF.